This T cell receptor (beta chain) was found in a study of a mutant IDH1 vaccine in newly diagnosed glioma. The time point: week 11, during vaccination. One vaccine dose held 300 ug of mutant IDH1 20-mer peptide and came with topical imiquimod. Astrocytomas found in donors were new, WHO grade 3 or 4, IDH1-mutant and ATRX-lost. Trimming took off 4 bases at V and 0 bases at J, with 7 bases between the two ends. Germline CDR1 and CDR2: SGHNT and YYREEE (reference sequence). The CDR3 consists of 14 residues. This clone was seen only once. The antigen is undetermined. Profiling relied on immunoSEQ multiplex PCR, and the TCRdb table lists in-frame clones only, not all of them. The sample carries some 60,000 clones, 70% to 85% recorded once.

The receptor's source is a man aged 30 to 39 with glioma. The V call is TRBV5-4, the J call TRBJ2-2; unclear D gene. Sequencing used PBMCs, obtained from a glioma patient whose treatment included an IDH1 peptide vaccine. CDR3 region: CASSRLPNTGELFF. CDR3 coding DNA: TGTGCCAGCAGCCGTCTACCGAACACCGGGGAGCTGTTTTTT.